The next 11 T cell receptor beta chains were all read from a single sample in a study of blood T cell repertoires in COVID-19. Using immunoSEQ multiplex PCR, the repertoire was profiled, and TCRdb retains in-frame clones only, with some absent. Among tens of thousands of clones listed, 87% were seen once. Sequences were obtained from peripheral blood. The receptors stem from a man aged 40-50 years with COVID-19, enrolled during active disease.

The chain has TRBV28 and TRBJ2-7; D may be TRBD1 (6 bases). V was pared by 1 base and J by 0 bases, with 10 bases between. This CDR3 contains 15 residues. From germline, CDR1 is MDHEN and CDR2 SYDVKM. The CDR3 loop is CASSLYQGSSYEQYF. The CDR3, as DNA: TGTGCCAGCAGTTTATACCAGGGGAGCTCCTACGAGCAGTACTTC.

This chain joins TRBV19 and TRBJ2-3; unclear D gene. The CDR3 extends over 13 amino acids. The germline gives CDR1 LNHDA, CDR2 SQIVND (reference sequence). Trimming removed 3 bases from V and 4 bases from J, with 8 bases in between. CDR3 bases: TGTGCCAGTAGTATCAGTGCCGCAGATACGCAGTATTTT. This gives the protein CASSISAADTQYF. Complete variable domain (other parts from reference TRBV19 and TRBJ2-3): DGGITQSPKYLFRKEGQNVTLSCEQNLNHDAMYWYRQDPGQGLRLIYYSQIVNDFQKGDIAEGYSVSREKKESFPLTVTSAQKNPTAFYLCASSISAADTQYFGPGTRLTVL.

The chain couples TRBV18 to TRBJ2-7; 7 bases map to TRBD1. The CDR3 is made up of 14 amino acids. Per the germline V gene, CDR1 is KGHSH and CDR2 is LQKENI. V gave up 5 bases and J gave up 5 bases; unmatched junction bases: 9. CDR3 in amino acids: CASSKPGQSNEQYF. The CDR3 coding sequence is TGTGCCAGCTCAAAACCGGGACAGTCCAACGAGCAGTACTTC.

CDR3 nucleotides: TGCGCCAGCAGCCAGAGGGCAGACACGGACGAGACCCAGTACTTC. Residues: CASSQRADTDETQYF. The gene calls are TRBV4-1 and TRBJ2-5; a weak D match, TRBD2 (5 bases). The V and J ends lost 3 bases and 5 bases respectively, with 16 bases between them. This CDR3 comprises 15 residues. CDR1 and CDR2 from the germline V gene are MGHRA and YSYEKL.

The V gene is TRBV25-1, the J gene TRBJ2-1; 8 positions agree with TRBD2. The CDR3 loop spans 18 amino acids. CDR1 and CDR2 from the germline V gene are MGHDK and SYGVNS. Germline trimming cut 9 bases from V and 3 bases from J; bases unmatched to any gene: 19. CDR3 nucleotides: TGTGCCAGAGGGGCTAGCGGGTCCATCCAAGGTGGCTACAATGAGCAGTTCTTC. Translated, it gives CARGASGSIQGGYNEQFF.

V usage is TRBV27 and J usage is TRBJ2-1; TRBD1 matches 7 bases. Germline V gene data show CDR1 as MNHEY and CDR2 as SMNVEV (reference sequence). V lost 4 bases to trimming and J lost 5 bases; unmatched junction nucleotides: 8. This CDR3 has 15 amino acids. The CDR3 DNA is TGTGCCAGCAGTTGGGGACAGCTCAGCGACAATGAGCAGTTCTTC. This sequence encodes CASSWGQLSDNEQFF.

The CDR3 loop is CASSLGEDSGNTIYF. As DNA, the CDR3 is TGTGCCAGCAGCTTAGGAGAGGATTCTGGAAACACCATATATTTT. This sequence joins TRBV7-6 and TRBJ1-3, with unresolved D. CDR1 is SGHVS, CDR2 FNYEAQ, per germline. The CDR3 extends over 15 amino acids. Trimming stripped 1 base from V and 1 base from J, with 8 bases between.

The CDR3 bases are TGTGCCAGCAGCCGCCCCGGGACAGGGGGGCCCTACGAGCAGTACTTC. It is translated as CASSRPGTGGPYEQYF. The rearrangement uses TRBV28 and TRBJ2-7, with 11 nucleotides matching TRBD1. Trimming took 6 bases from V and 2 from J; bases not matched to a gene: 9. The CDR3 is made up of 16 amino acids. The V gene's germline CDR1 is MDHEN and CDR2 SYDVKM. The entire variable domain, with the rest obtained from reference TRBV28 and TRBJ2-7, is as follows: DVKVTQSSRYLVKRTGEKVFLECVQDMDHENMFWYRQDPGLGLRLIYFSYDVKMKEKGDIPEGYSVSREKKERFSLILESASTNQTSMYLCASSRPGTGGPYEQYFGPGTRLTVT.

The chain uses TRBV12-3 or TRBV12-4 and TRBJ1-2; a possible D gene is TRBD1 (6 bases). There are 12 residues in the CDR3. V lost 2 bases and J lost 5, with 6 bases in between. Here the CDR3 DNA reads TGTGCCAGCAGTTTAAGGGGGTATGGCTACACCTTC. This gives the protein CASSLRGYGYTF.

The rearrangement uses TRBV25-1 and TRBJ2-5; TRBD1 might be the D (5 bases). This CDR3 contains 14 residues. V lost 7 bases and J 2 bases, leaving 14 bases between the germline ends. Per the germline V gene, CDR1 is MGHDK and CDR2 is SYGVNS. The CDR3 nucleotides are TGTGCCAGCACCTCGCAGGGCAGGCAAGAGACCCAGTACTTC. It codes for CASTSQGRQETQYF.

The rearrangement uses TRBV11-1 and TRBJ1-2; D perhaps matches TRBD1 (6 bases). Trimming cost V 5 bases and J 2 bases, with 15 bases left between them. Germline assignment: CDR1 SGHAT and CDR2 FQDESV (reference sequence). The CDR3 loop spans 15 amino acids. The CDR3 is CASSPGNRENYGYTF. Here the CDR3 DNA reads TGTGCCAGCAGCCCAGGAAACAGGGAGAACTATGGCTACACCTTC.